This TCR beta chain was sequenced for a study of blood T cell repertoires in COVID-19. On the study more broadly: Donors in the United States, Italy and Spain gave samples during acute or convalescent COVID-19. T cells, B-cell-depleted T cells, or PBMCs provided the cDNA or gDNA that served as material.

As originally analysed: Quantification of nucleated cells was approximated via reference gene primer amplification. Here immunoSEQ multiplex PCR was the method, and the copy in TCRdb shows in-frame clones only, minus some. V and J calls and clone size are copied from that table; D and trimming were computed from the DNA. The repertoire has 50,000 to 75,000 clones, 65% to 85% of them found once; the top ten carry about a fifth. Trimming took off 3 bases at V and 5 bases at J, with 25 bases between the two ends. Germline loops: CDR1 LNHDA, CDR2 SQIVND (reference sequence). The CDR3 contains 18 residues.

The material sequenced was peripheral blood. The receptor was isolated from a woman of 80 years or more with active or convalescent COVID-19. The chain is built from TRBV19 and TRBJ1-1, with D possibly being TRBD1 (5 bases). This chain's CDR3 is CASSMKSGLIRVKTEAFF. The CDR3 DNA reads as TGTGCCAGTAGTATGAAATCGGGACTCATCCGGGTTAAGACTGAAGCTTTCTTT.